This TCR beta chain was obtained from a study of blood T cell repertoires in COVID-19. Study-level background: Acute and convalescent COVID-19 specimens originated in the United States, Italy and Spain. Sample material is recorded as cDNA or gDNA derived from T cells, B-cell-depleted T cells, or PBMCs.

Losses at the gene ends were 5 bases for V and 8 bases for J; bases not matched to a gene: 3. The CDR3 runs 12 residues. The V gene's germline CDR1 is SEHNR and CDR2 FQNEAQ (reference sequence). Participants were aged roughly 18 to 90 years, lived in about two dozen US areas, and enrolled virtually. Participants' own reports of clinical history determined their cohort assignment. TCRdb's table, derived via immunoSEQ multiplex PCR, lists solely in-frame clones and lacks some. The profile covers about 190,000 clones, with around 86% appearing a single time and more than 7.5% taken by the ten largest. This sequence originates from a woman in her thirties who had recovered from COVID-19. The V call is TRBV7-9, the J call TRBJ1-2, with TRBD1 identical over 9 bases. The sample comprised PBMCs or T cells enriched from blood (not recorded which). This chain's CDR3 is CASSRDRDGYTF. The CDR3 DNA sequence: TGTGCCAGCAGCAGGGACAGGGACGGCTACACCTTC.